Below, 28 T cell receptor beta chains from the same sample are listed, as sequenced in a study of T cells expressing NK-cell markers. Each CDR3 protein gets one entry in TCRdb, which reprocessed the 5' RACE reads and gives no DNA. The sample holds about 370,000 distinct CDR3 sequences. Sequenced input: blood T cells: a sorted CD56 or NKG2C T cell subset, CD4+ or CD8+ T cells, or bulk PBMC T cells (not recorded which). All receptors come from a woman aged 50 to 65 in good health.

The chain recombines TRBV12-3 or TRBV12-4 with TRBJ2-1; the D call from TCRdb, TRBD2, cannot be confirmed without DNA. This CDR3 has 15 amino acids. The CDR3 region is CASRRTSGSVGEQFF.

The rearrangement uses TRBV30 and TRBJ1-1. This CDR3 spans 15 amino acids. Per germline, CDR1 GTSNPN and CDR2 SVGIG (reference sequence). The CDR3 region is CAWSVLQGQNTEAFF.

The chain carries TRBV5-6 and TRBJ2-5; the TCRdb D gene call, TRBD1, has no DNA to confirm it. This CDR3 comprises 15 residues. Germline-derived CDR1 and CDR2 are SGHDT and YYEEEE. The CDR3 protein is CASGSRGPGEETQYF.

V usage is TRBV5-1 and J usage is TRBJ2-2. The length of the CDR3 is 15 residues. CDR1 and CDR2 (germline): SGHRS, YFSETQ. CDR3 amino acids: CASSLYLTGAGELFF.

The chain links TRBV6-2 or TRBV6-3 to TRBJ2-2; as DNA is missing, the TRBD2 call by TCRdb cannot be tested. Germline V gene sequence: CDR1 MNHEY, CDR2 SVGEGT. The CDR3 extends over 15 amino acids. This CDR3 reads CASSPRAGNTGELFF.

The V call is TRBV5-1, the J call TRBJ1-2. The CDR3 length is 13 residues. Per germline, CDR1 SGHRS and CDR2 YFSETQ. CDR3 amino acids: CASTLGPNYGYTF.

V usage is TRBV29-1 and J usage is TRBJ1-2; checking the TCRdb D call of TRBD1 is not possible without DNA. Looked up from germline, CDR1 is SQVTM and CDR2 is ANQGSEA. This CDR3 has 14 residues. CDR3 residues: CSVDPHTGAYGYTF.

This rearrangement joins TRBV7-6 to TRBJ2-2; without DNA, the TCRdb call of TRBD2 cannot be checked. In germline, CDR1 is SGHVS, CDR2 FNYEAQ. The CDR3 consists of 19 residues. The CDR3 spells CASSSFTSREGPNTGELFF.

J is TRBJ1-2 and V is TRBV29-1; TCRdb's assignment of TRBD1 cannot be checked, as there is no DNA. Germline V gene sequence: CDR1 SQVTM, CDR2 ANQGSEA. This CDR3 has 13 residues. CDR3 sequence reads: CSVRDSLPSGYTF. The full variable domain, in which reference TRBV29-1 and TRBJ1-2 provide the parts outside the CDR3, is SAVISQKPSRDICQRGTSLTIQCQVDSQVTMMFWYRQQPGQSLTLIATANQGSEATYESGFVIDKFPISRPNLTFSTLTVSNMSPEDSSIYLCSVRDSLPSGYTFGSGTRLTVV.

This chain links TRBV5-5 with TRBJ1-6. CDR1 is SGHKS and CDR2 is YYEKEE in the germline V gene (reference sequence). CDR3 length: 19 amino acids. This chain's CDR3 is CASSFTFDDRGSYNSPLHF. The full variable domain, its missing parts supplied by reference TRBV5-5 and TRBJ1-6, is DAGVTQSPTHLIKTRGQQVTLRCSPISGHKSVSWYQQVLGQGPQFIFQYYEKEERGRGNFPDRFSARQFPNYSSELNVNALLLGDSALYLCASSFTFDDRGSYNSPLHFGNGTRLTVT.

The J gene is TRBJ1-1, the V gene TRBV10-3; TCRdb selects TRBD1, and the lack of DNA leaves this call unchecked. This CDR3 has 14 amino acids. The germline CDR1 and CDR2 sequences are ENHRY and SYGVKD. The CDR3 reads CAISERQGATEAFF.

Here the CDR3 reads CASSQDPSGQGYNEQFF. The chain has TRBV3-1 and TRBJ2-1. Germline V CDR1 and CDR2: LGHDT, YNNKEL (reference sequence). The CDR3 runs to 17 residues.

CDR3 in amino acids: CASSLARAAYNEQFF. This rearrangement joins TRBV5-1 to TRBJ2-1; the D call from TCRdb, TRBD2, cannot be confirmed without DNA. The CDR3 covers 15 residues. Germline CDR1 is SGHRS and CDR2 is YFSETQ.

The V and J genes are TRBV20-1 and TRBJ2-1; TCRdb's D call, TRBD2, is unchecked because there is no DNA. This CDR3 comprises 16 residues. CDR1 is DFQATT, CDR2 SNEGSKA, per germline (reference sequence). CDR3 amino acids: CSARVAGRTRNNEQFF.

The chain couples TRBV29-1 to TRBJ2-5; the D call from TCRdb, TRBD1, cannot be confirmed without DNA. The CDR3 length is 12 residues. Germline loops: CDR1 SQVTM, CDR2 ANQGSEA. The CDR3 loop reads CSSWDRQETQYF. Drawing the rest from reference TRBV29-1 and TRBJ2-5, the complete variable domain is SAVISQKPSRDICQRGTSLTIQCQVDSQVTMMFWYRQQPGQSLTLIATANQGSEATYESGFVIDKFPISRPNLTFSTLTVSNMSPEDSSIYLCSSWDRQETQYFGPGTRLLVL.

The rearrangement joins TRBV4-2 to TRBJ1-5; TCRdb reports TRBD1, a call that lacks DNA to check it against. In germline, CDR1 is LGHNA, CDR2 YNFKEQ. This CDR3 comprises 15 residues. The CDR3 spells CASSLRQGGGQPQHF.

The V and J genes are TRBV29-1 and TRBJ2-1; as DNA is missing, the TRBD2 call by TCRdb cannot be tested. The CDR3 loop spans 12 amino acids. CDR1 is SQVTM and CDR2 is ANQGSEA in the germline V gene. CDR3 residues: CSEWGSGRPLFF.

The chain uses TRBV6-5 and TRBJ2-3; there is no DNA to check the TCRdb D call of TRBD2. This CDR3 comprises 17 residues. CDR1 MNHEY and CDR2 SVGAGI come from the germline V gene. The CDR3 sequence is CASSPLRGAEPRDTQYF.

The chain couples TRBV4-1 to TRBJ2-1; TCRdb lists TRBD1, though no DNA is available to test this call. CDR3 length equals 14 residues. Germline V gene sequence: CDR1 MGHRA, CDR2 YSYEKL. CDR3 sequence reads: CASSPHRGFNEQFF.

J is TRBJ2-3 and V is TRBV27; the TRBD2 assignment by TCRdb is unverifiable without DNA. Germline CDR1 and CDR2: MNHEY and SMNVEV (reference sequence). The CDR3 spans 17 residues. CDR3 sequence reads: CASSTFKTSGGTDTQYF.

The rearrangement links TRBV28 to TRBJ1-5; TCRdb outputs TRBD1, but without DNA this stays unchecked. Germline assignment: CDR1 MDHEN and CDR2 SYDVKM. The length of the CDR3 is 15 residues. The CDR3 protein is CASRTGGGGSQPQHF.

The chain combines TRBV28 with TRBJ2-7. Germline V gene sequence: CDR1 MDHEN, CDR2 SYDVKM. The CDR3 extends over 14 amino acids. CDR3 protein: CASSFWGSTYEQYF.

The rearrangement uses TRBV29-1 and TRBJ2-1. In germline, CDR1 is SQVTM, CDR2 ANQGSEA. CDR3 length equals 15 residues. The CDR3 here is CSISTYRGTYNEQFF.

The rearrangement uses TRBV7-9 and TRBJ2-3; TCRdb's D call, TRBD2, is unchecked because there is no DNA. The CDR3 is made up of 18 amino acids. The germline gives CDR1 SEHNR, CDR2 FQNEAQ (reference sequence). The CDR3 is CASSSRGGSGLSTDTQYF.

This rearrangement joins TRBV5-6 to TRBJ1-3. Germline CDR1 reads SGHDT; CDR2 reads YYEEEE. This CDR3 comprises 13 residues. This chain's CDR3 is CASSLGQGNTIYF. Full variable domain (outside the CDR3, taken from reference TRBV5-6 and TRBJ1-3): DAGVTQSPTHLIKTRGQQVTLRCSPKSGHDTVSWYQQALGQGPQFIFQYYEEEERQRGNFPDRFSGHQFPNYSSELNVNALLLGDSALYLCASSLGQGNTIYFGEGSWLTVV.

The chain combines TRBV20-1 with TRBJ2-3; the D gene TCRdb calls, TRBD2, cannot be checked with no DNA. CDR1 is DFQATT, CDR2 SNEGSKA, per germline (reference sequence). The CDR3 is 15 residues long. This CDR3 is CSVRLAGAHTDTQYF.

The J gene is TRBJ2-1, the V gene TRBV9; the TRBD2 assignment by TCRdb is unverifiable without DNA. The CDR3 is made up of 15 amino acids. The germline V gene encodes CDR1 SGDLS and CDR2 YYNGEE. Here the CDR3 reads CASSVERGTFNEQFF.

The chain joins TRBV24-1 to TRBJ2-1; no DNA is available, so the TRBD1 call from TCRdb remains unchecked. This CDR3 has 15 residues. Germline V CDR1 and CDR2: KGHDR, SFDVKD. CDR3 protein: CATSKGRGNYNEQFF.